These 17 T cell receptor beta chains were sequenced from one sample in a study of Graves' ophthalmopathy and Graves' hyperthyroidism. Using RNA transcripts, the TCR beta CDR3 regions were amplified. An opening RT-PCR round employed HTBI primers and preceded a second-round multiplex PCR. TCRdb independently ran MiXCR on the multiplex PCR reads; one entry per CDR3 protein. The sample includes under 800,000 distinct CDR3 sequences, around a fifth of them seen just once. Sequencing was done on a sample of peripheral blood. All receptors derive from a woman aged 18-35 years with stable Graves' hyperthyroidism. Some clones in this sample may be carry-over from other donors' samples.

Ten or more counts support this clonotype. This chain connects TRBV30 to TRBJ2-5; no clear D. The CDR3 is 14 residues long. Germline values: CDR1 GTSNPN, CDR2 SVGIG (reference sequence). Trimming left V 0 bases short and J 2 bases short, with 10 bases between. CDR3 in amino acids: CAWSVGAGQETQYF. The CDR3 coding sequence is TGTGCCTGGAGTGTAGGTGCCGGACAAGAGACCCAGTACTTC.

This clonotype was counted a few times. V gene TRBV27 combines with J gene TRBJ1-1, with D possibly TRBD1 on 5 matching bases. V lost 6 bases to trimming and J lost 9 bases, with 14 bases between them. This CDR3 is 12 amino acids long. Looked up from germline, CDR1 is MNHEY and CDR2 is SMNVEV (reference sequence). The CDR3 DNA sequence: TGTGCCAGCAGGAATCCTACAGGTAAAGCTTTCTTT. This translates into CASRNPTGKAFF.

The sample holds a few counts of this clonotype. This may come from a read error, since a much larger clone is one base off. This rearrangement joins TRBV6-1 to TRBJ1-3, with TRBD1 as a possible D gene (5 bases). V gave up 6 bases and J gave up 3 bases, with 12 bases separating them. There are 14 residues in the CDR3. Germline values: CDR1 MNHNS, CDR2 SASEGT. CDR3 sequence (DNA): TGTGCCAGCAGGACAGTCTACTTTGGAAACACCATATATTTT. This gives the protein CASRTVYFGNTIYF.

This clonotype came up a few times. The rearrangement uses TRBV20-1 and TRBJ2-5; D not certain. Germline V lookup: CDR1 DFQATT, CDR2 SNEGSKA (reference sequence). The CDR3 is 15 amino acids. V lost 2 bases and J lost 1, with 14 bases in between. The CDR3 bases are TGCAGTGCTAGACTCGTACAGACTTTCCAAGAGACCCAGTACTTC. It specifies CSARLVQTFQETQYF.

This clonotype appeared once. V and J are TRBV6-5 and TRBJ2-7; D is undetermined. Germline CDR1 and CDR2: MNHEY and SVGAGI. Trimming shortened V by 0 bases and J by 0 bases, and 15 bases separated the two germline ends. This CDR3 has 17 amino acids. The CDR3 DNA sequence: TGTGCCAGCAGTTACTCGAGCCCGGTTTGGGGCTCCTACGAGCAGTACTTC. This gives the protein CASSYSSPVWGSYEQYF.

Many counts were recorded for this clonotype. This chain joins TRBV24-1 and TRBJ2-5; 7 bases fit TRBD1. V lost 9 bases, J lost 5 bases, and 5 bases stayed unmatched. Per germline, CDR1 KGHDR and CDR2 SFDVKD. CDR3 size: 12 residues. This CDR3 reads CATQGGTETQYF. CDR3 bases: TGTGCCACCCAAGGGGGCACGGAGACCCAGTACTTC.

The chain is built from TRBV12-3 or TRBV12-4 and TRBJ2-5; weak D call: TRBD1 (7 bases). V was trimmed by 5 bases and J by 5 bases, leaving 18 bases between them. The CDR3 totals 15 residues. Here the CDR3 reads CASSRGQPEGETQYF. CDR3 DNA sequence: TGTGCCAGCAGTCGGGGACAGCCGGAGGGGGAGACCCAGTACTTC.

This clonotype was observed at least ten times. The chain combines TRBV6-4 with TRBJ2-7; no firm D call. This CDR3 has 13 residues. With 4 bases removed from V and 6 bases from J, the gap between germline ends came to 13 bases. Germline assignment: CDR1 MRHNA and CDR2 SNTAGT. The CDR3 loop is CASSAGPTGEQYF. CDR3 coding DNA: TGTGCCAGCAGTGCTGGGCCCACGGGCGAGCAGTACTTC.

This clonotype has just a few counts. The rearrangement links TRBV4-2 to TRBJ1-5, with D maybe TRBD1 (5 bases). This CDR3 comprises 17 residues. CDR1 and CDR2 from the germline V gene are LGHNA and YNFKEQ. Trimming shortened V by 0 bases and J by 0 bases, and 12 bases separated the two germline ends. CDR3 sequence reads: CASSQESRGYSNQPQHF. The CDR3 nucleotides read TGTGCCAGCAGCCAAGAATCCCGGGGGTATAGCAATCAGCCCCAGCATTTT.

This clonotype was detected many times. DNA for the CDR3: TGTGCCAGCAGTGTACAGGGCGGGAGTACCGACGAGCAGTACTTC. Translating gives CASSVQGGSTDEQYF. The chain joins TRBV25-1 to TRBJ2-7; possible D gene TRBD2, 7 bases. Trimming removed 4 bases at V and 5 bases at J, with 18 bases between. The CDR3 is 15 amino acids. Germline assignment: CDR1 MGHDK and CDR2 SYGVNS.

This clonotype was detected only a few times. V is TRBV12-3 or TRBV12-4 and J is TRBJ1-2, with 9 bases aligning to TRBD1. J lost 8 bases, V lost 6 bases, and 7 bases had no gene match. The CDR3 totals 13 residues. DNA of the CDR3: TGTGCCAGCAGCGAAACAGGGGGCGGGGGCTACACCTTC. Its protein product is CASSETGGGGYTF.

The chain recombines TRBV6-2 or TRBV6-3 with TRBJ2-2; possible D gene TRBD2, 6 bases. V was pared by 4 bases and J by 2 bases, with 20 bases between. The CDR3 runs to 18 residues. The germline gives CDR1 MNHEY, CDR2 SVGEGT. The DNA for the CDR3 is TGTGCCAGCAGTTCCCCCGGTCGGCGGGATGCCAACACCGGGGAGCTGTTTTTT. This translates into CASSSPGRRDANTGELFF.

The rearrangement links TRBV7-8 to TRBJ1-5; D remains ambiguous. The CDR3 spans 11 residues. CDR1 is SGHVS and CDR2 is FQNEAQ in the germline V gene. This CDR3 reads CATGGNQPQHF. In DNA, the CDR3 is TGTGCTACCGGGGGCAATCAGCCCCAGCATTTT.

This clonotype came up many times. An end of the junction differs from the germline gene, which may be a read error. The chain couples TRBV7-8 to TRBJ1-1; TRBD1 is a possible D gene (5 bases). Germline CDR1 SGHVS, CDR2 FQNEAQ. The CDR3 is made up of 14 amino acids. The CDR3 DNA is TGTACCAGCAGCCCACAAAGCAGGGCCACTGAAGCTTTCTTT. It encodes CTSSPQSRATEAFF.

The rearrangement joins TRBV14 to TRBJ1-3, with D perhaps TRBD1 (5 bases). The germline CDR1 and CDR2 sequences are SGHDN and FVKESK. This CDR3 is 16 amino acids long. V was shortened by 5 bases and J by 1 base, with 15 bases between the two germline ends. The CDR3 is CASSSRDRSSGNTIYF. DNA of the CDR3: TGTGCCAGCAGCTCCCGGGACCGTTCTTCTGGAAACACCATATATTTT. The entire variable domain, with the rest obtained from reference TRBV14 and TRBJ1-3, is as follows: EAGVTQFPSHSVIEKGQTVTLRCDPISGHDNLYWYRRVMGKEIKFLLHFVKESKQDESGMPNNRFLAERTGGTYSTLKVQPAELEDSGVYFCASSSRDRSSGNTIYFGEGSWLTVV.

Ten or more counts support this clonotype. The chain has TRBV6-5 and TRBJ1-5; 9 bases are a match to TRBD1. V trimming: 6 bases; J trimming: 5 bases; junction bases outside the gene matches: 8. CDR1 is MNHEY and CDR2 is SVGAGI in the germline V gene. The CDR3 runs 15 residues. CDR3 sequence reads: CASSGDGTGYQPQHF. DNA of the CDR3: TGTGCCAGCAGCGGAGACGGGACAGGGTATCAGCCCCAGCATTTT.

This clonotype came up many times. The rearrangement joins TRBV7-8 to TRBJ1-1; D remains unclear. There are 13 residues in the CDR3. Germline V gives CDR1 SGHVS, CDR2 FQNEAQ. Deletions cut 5 bases from V and 11 bases from J, with 18 bases between. The CDR3 DNA is TGTGCCAGCAGCCCGACGACCTCCCTCAGTGCTTTCTTT. It translates to CASSPTTSLSAFF.